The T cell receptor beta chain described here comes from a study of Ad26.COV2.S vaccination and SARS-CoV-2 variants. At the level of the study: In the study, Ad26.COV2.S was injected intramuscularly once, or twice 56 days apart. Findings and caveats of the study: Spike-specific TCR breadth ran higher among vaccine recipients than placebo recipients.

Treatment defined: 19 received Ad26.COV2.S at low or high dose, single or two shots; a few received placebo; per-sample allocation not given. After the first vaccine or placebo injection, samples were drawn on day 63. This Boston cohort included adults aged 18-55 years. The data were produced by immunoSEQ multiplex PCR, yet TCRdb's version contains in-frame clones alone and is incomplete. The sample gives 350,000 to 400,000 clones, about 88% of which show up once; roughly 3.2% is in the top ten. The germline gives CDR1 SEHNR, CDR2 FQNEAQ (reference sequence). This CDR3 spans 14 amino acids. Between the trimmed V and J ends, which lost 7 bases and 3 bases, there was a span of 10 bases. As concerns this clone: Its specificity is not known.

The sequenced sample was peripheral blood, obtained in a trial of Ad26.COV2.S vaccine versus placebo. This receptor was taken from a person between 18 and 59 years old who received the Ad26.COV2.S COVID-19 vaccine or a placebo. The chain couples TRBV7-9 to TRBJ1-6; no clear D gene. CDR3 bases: TGTGCCAGCACCTCTGGGGTCTATAATTCACCCCTCCACTTT. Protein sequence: CASTSGVYNSPLHF.